These 24 T cell receptor beta chains came from one sample sequenced in a study of T cell repertoires in cytomegalovirus infection. TCRdb passed the reads through MiXCR, listing each CDR3 protein once. The sample lists 150,000 to 200,000 distinct CDR3 sequences, about an eighth seen once, with 25% to 30% in the top ten. The sample taken for sequencing was PBMCs. The receptors here all came from a human donor in good health (CMV status not recorded). Some clones in this sample may be carry-over from other donors' samples.

The rearrangement links TRBV6-8 to TRBJ2-1; 12 bases are shared with TRBD2. The CDR3 has 14 amino acids. V was clipped by 6 bases and J by 7 bases; unmatched bases: 4. Germline values: CDR1 MNHGY, CDR2 SAAAGT. CDR3 sequence reads: CASRGLAGLNEQFF. The CDR3 coding sequence is TGTGCCAGCAGGGGACTAGCGGGTTTAAATGAGCAGTTCTTC.

A remark on this clonotype: A much larger clone lies a single base off, so this may be a read error. V usage is TRBV7-3 and J usage is TRBJ2-2; D might be TRBD2 (5 bases). The V gene's germline CDR1 is SGHTA and CDR2 FQGTGA. The CDR3 spans 16 residues. The CDR3 spells CGSSFGIGLSTGELFF. The CDR3, as DNA: TGTGGCAGCAGCTTCGGGATCGGGCTAAGCACCGGGGAGCTGTTTTTT.

This clonotype showed up many times. The CDR3 DNA reads as TGTGCCAGCAGCCCCGGGCCCCCGATTCAGATGAACGAGCAGTACTTC. This encodes CASSPGPPIQMNEQYF. The chain links TRBV7-9 to TRBJ2-7; D uncertain. V shed 5 bases and J shed 5 bases, with 22 bases lying between them. This CDR3 comprises 16 residues. Germline CDR1 SEHNR, CDR2 FQNEAQ (reference sequence).

V usage is TRBV19 and J usage is TRBJ1-1; the D gene is possibly TRBD1 (5 bases). This CDR3 is built from 16 residues. V lost 3 bases, J lost 0 bases, and 14 bases lay in between. Germline values: CDR1 LNHDA, CDR2 SQIVND (reference sequence). The CDR3 protein is CASSMGRRNLNTEAFF. In nucleotides, the CDR3 is TGTGCCAGTAGTATGGGGCGCAGGAATCTGAACACTGAAGCTTTCTTT.

In this sample, this clonotype turned up many times. The chain is built from TRBV6-2 or TRBV6-3 and TRBJ2-1; D is possibly TRBD1 (5 bases). CDR1 and CDR2 (germline): MNHEY, SVGEGT. This CDR3 spans 10 amino acids. V was pared by 10 bases and J by 7 bases, with 8 bases between. CDR3 in amino acids: CATYRNEQFF. DNA for the CDR3: TGTGCCACCTACAGGAATGAGCAGTTCTTC.

The chain combines TRBV4-1 with TRBJ2-3, with 11 bases fitting TRBD2. Germline CDR1 MGHRA, CDR2 YSYEKL. The CDR3 consists of 16 residues. V trimming: 3 bases; J trimming: 4 bases; junction bases outside the gene matches: 6. The CDR3 loop is CASSQPTSGRPDTQYF. Here the CDR3 DNA reads TGCGCCAGCAGCCAGCCCACTAGCGGGAGACCAGATACGCAGTATTTT.

This clonotype was observed at least ten times. This rearrangement joins TRBV7-3 to TRBJ2-6; D remains ambiguous. The CDR3 covers 14 residues. The germline CDR1 and CDR2 sequences are SGHTA and FQGTGA. The germline V and J ends were trimmed by 3 bases and 0 bases, with 3 bases remaining between them. Here the CDR3 DNA reads TGTGCCAGCAGCTTTATCTCTGGGGCCAACGTCCTGACTTTC. This sequence encodes CASSFISGANVLTF.

J is TRBJ1-1 and V is TRBV14; D unresolved. This CDR3 has 13 amino acids. The germline CDR1 and CDR2 sequences are SGHDN and FVKESK. V was pared by 4 bases and J by 0 bases, with 6 bases between. The CDR3 nucleotides are TGTGCCAGCAGCCCCCATCTGAACACTGAAGCTTTCTTT. Translation: CASSPHLNTEAFF.

DNA for the CDR3: TGTGCCAGCAGCTTAGGGGACATTCAGTACTTC. It codes for CASSLGDIQYF. The rearrangement joins TRBV11-2 to TRBJ2-4; D is ambiguous. The CDR3 is 11 residues long. The V gene lost 1 base and the J gene lost 8 bases, with 3 bases spanning the gap. The germline V gene has CDR1 SGHAT and CDR2 FQNNGV.

The chain combines TRBV29-1 with TRBJ2-1; a possible D gene is TRBD2 (7 bases). In germline, CDR1 is SQVTM, CDR2 ANQGSEA. Trimming stripped 4 bases from V and 4 bases from J, with 17 bases between. The CDR3 runs 15 residues. For the CDR3, the DNA is TGCAGCGTTGCGAGAGGGGGGGGCGCGTACAATGAGCAGTTCTTC. Translating gives CSVARGGGAYNEQFF.

The V call is TRBV5-4, the J call TRBJ2-7; 7 nucleotides match TRBD1. J lost 6 bases, V lost 3 bases, and 12 bases had no gene match. The length of the CDR3 is 15 residues. Germline V gene sequence: CDR1 SGHNT, CDR2 YYREEE (reference sequence). The CDR3 loop is CASSSPGQTQGEQYF. The CDR3 DNA follows: TGTGCCAGCAGCTCACCGGGACAGACCCAAGGCGAGCAGTACTTC.

This clonotype was seen a few times. CDR3 nucleotide sequence: TGTGCCAGTAGTATAAAGGACAGGGGCTATGGCTACACCTTC. This sequence encodes CASSIKDRGYGYTF. The rearrangement links TRBV19 to TRBJ1-2; 9 bases align to TRBD1. Germline V gene data show CDR1 as LNHDA and CDR2 as SQIVND (reference sequence). With V trimmed by 2 bases and J by 4 bases, 2 bases remained unmatched. CDR3 length equals 14 residues.

This clonotype was seen repeatedly, ten times or more. The J gene is TRBJ2-4, the V gene TRBV28; the match to TRBD2 covers 8 bases. This CDR3 comprises 16 residues. Per germline, CDR1 MDHEN and CDR2 SYDVKM. The ends lost 5 bases at V and 0 bases at J; junction bases unmatched: 6. CDR3 nucleotides: TGTGCCAGCAGTCAGCGGGAGTTTGGAGCCAAAAACATTCAGTACTTC. Its protein is CASSQREFGAKNIQYF.

This clonotype was found many times. The V and J genes are TRBV29-1 and TRBJ2-2; TRBD2 agrees at 11 bases. CDR1 and CDR2 (germline): SQVTM, ANQGSEA. The CDR3 is made up of 14 amino acids. V trimming: 7 bases; J trimming: 0 bases; junction bases outside the gene matches: 1. DNA of the CDR3: TGCAGCGGGGGACTAGCGGCGAACACCGGGGAGCTGTTTTTT. Residues: CSGGLAANTGELFF.

This clonotype was seen at least ten times. The chain recombines TRBV29-1 with TRBJ2-2; no reliable D call. The CDR3 length is 14 residues. V gave up 5 bases and J gave up 0 bases, with 10 bases separating them. Germline lookup yields CDR1 SQVTM and CDR2 ANQGSEA. CDR3 amino acids: CSVRIPANTGELFF. Written as DNA, the CDR3 is TGCAGCGTTCGGATTCCGGCGAACACCGGGGAGCTGTTTTTT.

This clonotype was recorded many times. The V call is TRBV12-3 or TRBV12-4, the J call TRBJ1-3; D is ambiguous. The CDR3 loop spans 14 amino acids. Trimming stripped 3 bases from V and 0 bases from J, with 6 bases between. This CDR3 reads CASSFGFSGNTIYF. The CDR3 DNA sequence: TGTGCCAGCAGTTTCGGGTTCTCTGGAAACACCATATATTTT.

This clonotype was counted a few times. V is TRBV28 and J is TRBJ2-7; D perhaps matches TRBD1 (5 bases). CDR1 MDHEN and CDR2 SYDVKM come from the germline V gene. The CDR3 sequence is 11 residues long. Trimming cost V 6 bases and J 2 bases, with 5 bases left between them. The CDR3 is CASRGAYEQYF. DNA for the CDR3: TGTGCCAGCAGAGGGGCCTACGAGCAGTACTTC.

The CDR3 region is CASSAGQPYLGGYTF. The CDR3 nucleotides read TGTGCCAGCAGTGCTGGACAGCCTTATTTGGGTGGCTACACCTTC. The chain carries TRBV6-4 and TRBJ1-2; D is possibly TRBD1 (6 bases). This CDR3 has 15 residues. Germline V gene lookup returns CDR1 MRHNA and CDR2 SNTAGT. V was clipped by 4 bases and J by 7 bases, with 19 bases between them.

This clonotype has at least ten counts. The chain has TRBV6-1 and TRBJ2-5; TRBD2 aligns across 7 bases. Germline V gene sequence: CDR1 MNHNS, CDR2 SASEGT. The ends lost 4 bases at V and 2 bases at J; junction bases unmatched: 4. The length of the CDR3 is 14 residues. CDR3 nucleotide sequence: TGTGCCAGCAGTGTGACTAGCCGTCAAGAGACCCAGTACTTC. Amino acids: CASSVTSRQETQYF.

This clonotype was detected many times. The V and J genes are TRBV7-2 and TRBJ2-6, with TRBD1 as a possible D gene (5 bases). CDR1 is SGHTA and CDR2 is FQGNSA in the germline V gene. The germline V and J ends were trimmed by 0 bases and 0 bases, with 12 bases remaining between them. This CDR3 has 18 amino acids. CDR3 sequence: CASSLAGAAASGANVLTF. The DNA for the CDR3 is TGTGCCAGCAGCTTAGCTGGGGCCGCGGCCTCTGGGGCCAACGTCCTGACTTTC.

This clonotype was seen ten or more times. The V and J genes are TRBV6-1 and TRBJ1-1; D is possibly TRBD1 (6 bases). The CDR3 runs 15 residues. The V gene lost 1 base and the J gene lost 4 bases, with 13 bases spanning the gap. Germline CDR1 MNHNS, CDR2 SASEGT. The CDR3 DNA reads TGTGCCAGCAGTGAAGTGGGGGCCCCGGGCACTGAAGCTTTCTTT. Amino acids: CASSEVGAPGTEAFF.

The chain recombines TRBV11-2 with TRBJ2-5; 12 positions match TRBD2. The V gene end was trimmed by 4 bases and the J gene end by 1 base; junction bases not matched to a gene: 4. The germline gives CDR1 SGHAT, CDR2 FQNNGV. CDR3 length: 16 residues. This CDR3 reads CASSWTSGTVQETQYF. The DNA of the CDR3 is TGTGCCAGCAGCTGGACTAGCGGGACGGTCCAAGAGACCCAGTACTTC. Full variable domain (remainder filled in from reference TRBV11-2 and TRBJ2-5): EAGVAQSPRYKIIEKRQSVAFWCNPISGHATLYWYQQILGQGPKLLIQFQNNGVVDDSQLPKDRFSAERLKGVDSTLKIQPAKLEDSAVYLCASSWTSGTVQETQYFGPGTRLLVL.

This clonotype was found a few times. The gene calls are TRBV4-1 and TRBJ1-6; the match to TRBD1 covers 7 bases. The CDR3 totals 18 residues. Germline V gives CDR1 MGHRA, CDR2 YSYEKL. J lost 6 bases, V lost 0 bases, and 11 bases had no gene match. The CDR3 is CASSQDHSLGQFNSPLHF. In DNA, the CDR3 is TGCGCCAGCAGCCAAGATCATAGCCTGGGACAGTTTAATTCACCCCTCCACTTT.

The chain joins TRBV5-4 to TRBJ1-2; D is ambiguous. Germline V gene data show CDR1 as SGHNT and CDR2 as YYREEE (reference sequence). The length of the CDR3 is 14 residues. V was trimmed by 0 bases and J by 8 bases, leaving 14 bases between them. The DNA for the CDR3 is TGTGCCAGCAGCTTGGCCTGGAGAGAATTAGGCTACACCTTC. It encodes CASSLAWRELGYTF.